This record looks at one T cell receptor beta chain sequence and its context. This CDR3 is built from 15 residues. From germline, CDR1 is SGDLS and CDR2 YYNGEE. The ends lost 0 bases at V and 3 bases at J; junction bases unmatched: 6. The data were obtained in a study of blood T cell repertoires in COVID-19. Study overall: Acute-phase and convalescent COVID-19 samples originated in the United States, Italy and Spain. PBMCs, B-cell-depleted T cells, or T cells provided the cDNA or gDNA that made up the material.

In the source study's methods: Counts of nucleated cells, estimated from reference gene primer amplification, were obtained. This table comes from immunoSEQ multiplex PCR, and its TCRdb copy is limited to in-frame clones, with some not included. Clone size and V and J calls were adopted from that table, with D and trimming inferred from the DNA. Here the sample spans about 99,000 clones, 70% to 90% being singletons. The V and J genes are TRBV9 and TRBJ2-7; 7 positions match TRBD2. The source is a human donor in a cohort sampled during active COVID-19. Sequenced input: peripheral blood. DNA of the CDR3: TGTGCCAGCAGCGTAGCCCCTAGCGGCTTCTACGAGCAGTACTTC. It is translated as CASSVAPSGFYEQYF.